What follows are 11 T cell receptor beta chains derived from one specimen sequenced in a study of shared clonotypes between healthy human individuals. Produced via immunoSEQ multiplex PCR; TCRdb's table is partial and in-frame only. The sample includes 450,000 to 700,000 clones, nearly 97% of them seen just once. Naivety among CD8 cells was defined by CD45RO negativity and positive CCR7 selection, thereby excluding terminally differentiated effector memory CD45RA+ cells. Sequencing was done on a sample of naive CD8+ T cells sorted from blood. These receptors were taken from a woman aged 30 to 39 in good health.

This chain uses TRBV7-6 with TRBJ2-1; D is unclear. V dropped 3 bases and J dropped 8 bases, with 8 bases sitting between them. CDR3 length: 12 residues. The germline gives CDR1 SGHVS, CDR2 FNYEAQ. CDR3 residues: CASSFWHDEQFF. CDR3 bases: TGTGCCAGCAGCTTCTGGCATGATGAGCAGTTCTTC.

The CDR3: CASSPILDNEQFF. The CDR3 DNA reads as TGTGCCAGCAGCCCGATACTCGACAATGAGCAGTTCTTC. The chain combines TRBV7-6 with TRBJ2-1; D remains unclear. CDR1 SGHVS and CDR2 FNYEAQ come from the germline V gene. The length of the CDR3 is 13 residues. V gave up 5 bases and J gave up 5 bases, with 10 bases separating them.

The chain couples TRBV2 to TRBJ2-7; TRBD2 agrees at 9 bases. Germline trimming cut 2 bases from V and 9 bases from J; bases unmatched to any gene: 11. CDR1 is SNHLY, CDR2 FYNNEI, per germline. This CDR3 is built from 15 residues. The CDR3 reads CASSELGGRAAVQYF. For the CDR3, the DNA is TGTGCCAGCAGTGAACTGGGCGGGAGGGCGGCAGTGCAGTACTTC.

The chain uses TRBV21-1 and TRBJ2-1; no check of the table's D call, TRBD2, against the DNA was made. TRBV21-1 is recorded as a pseudogene. This CDR3 has 15 amino acids. This CDR3 reads CASSKNLSVYNEQFF. The CDR3 DNA reads TGTGCCAGCAGCAAAAACCTCAGCGTCTACAATGAGCAGTTCTTC.

This chain's CDR3 is CASSLISGSFTGELFF. CDR3 sequence (DNA): TGTGCCAGCAGCTTAATAAGCGGGAGTTTCACCGGGGAGCTGTTTTTT. The rearrangement links TRBV7-9 to TRBJ2-2; TRBD2 matches at 8 bases. In germline, CDR1 is SEHNR, CDR2 FQNEAQ (reference sequence). The CDR3 has 16 amino acids. With 2 bases clipped from V and 4 bases from J, the junction kept 6 bases outside the gene matches.

The chain combines TRBV13 with TRBJ1-1; D is unclear. The CDR3 is 13 amino acids. CDR1 and CDR2 from the germline V gene are PRHDT and FYEKMQ (reference sequence). Trimming pared 5 bases from V and 1 base from J, leaving 8 bases between. The chain's CDR3 is CASSPGSNTEAFF. DNA of the CDR3: TGTGCCAGCAGCCCGGGGTCGAACACTGAAGCTTTCTTT.

The chain carries TRBV5-6 and TRBJ2-7, with D perhaps matching TRBD1 or TRBD2 (5 bases each). This CDR3 spans 15 amino acids. Per germline, CDR1 SGHDT and CDR2 YYEEEE. Trimming pared 4 bases from V and 6 bases from J, leaving 20 bases between. CDR3 sequence: CASSLTPGPRREQYF. CDR3 DNA sequence: TGTGCCAGCAGCCTTACTCCGGGACCCCGGCGCGAGCAGTACTTC. Looking up the rest from reference TRBV5-6 and TRBJ2-7 gives the full variable domain: DAGVTQSPTHLIKTRGQQVTLRCSPKSGHDTVSWYQQALGQGPQFIFQYYEEEERQRGNFPDRFSGHQFPNYSSELNVNALLLGDSALYLCASSLTPGPRREQYFGPGTRLTVT.

The CDR3 reads CASNTPERLYEQYF. The CDR3 DNA sequence: TGTGCCAGCAATACCCCTGAGCGCCTCTACGAGCAGTACTTC. The chain combines TRBV6-5 with TRBJ2-7; D is ambiguous. The CDR3 spans 14 residues. Germline assignment: CDR1 MNHEY and CDR2 SVGAGI. Trimming shortened V by 7 bases and J by 3 bases, and 16 bases separated the two germline ends.

The chain's CDR3 is CASSDRTGSFEQYF. The CDR3, as DNA: TGTGCCAGCAGTGACAGGACAGGTAGTTTCGAGCAGTACTTC. J is TRBJ2-7 and V is TRBV2, with TRBD1 identical over 7 bases. The CDR3 totals 14 residues. From germline, CDR1 is SNHLY and CDR2 FYNNEI. The ends lost 3 bases at V and 6 bases at J; junction bases unmatched: 8.

The chain recombines TRBV2 with TRBJ2-1, with D perhaps matching TRBD1 (6 bases). CDR3 length equals 13 residues. V lost 4 bases, J lost 4 bases, and 8 bases lay in between. Germline CDR1 reads SNHLY; CDR2 reads FYNNEI. CDR3 sequence reads: CASSATGYNEQFF. The CDR3 bases are TGTGCCAGCAGTGCGACAGGATACAATGAGCAGTTCTTC.

The chain carries TRBV7-8 and TRBJ2-1; maybe TRBD2 (6 bases). Trimming took 1 base from V and 3 from J, leaving 13 bases between them. Germline CDR1 and CDR2: SGHVS and FQNEAQ. This CDR3 comprises 16 residues. The CDR3 is CASSLVPGDFYNEQFF. For the CDR3, the DNA is TGTGCCAGCAGCTTAGTGCCGGGGGACTTCTACAATGAGCAGTTCTTC.